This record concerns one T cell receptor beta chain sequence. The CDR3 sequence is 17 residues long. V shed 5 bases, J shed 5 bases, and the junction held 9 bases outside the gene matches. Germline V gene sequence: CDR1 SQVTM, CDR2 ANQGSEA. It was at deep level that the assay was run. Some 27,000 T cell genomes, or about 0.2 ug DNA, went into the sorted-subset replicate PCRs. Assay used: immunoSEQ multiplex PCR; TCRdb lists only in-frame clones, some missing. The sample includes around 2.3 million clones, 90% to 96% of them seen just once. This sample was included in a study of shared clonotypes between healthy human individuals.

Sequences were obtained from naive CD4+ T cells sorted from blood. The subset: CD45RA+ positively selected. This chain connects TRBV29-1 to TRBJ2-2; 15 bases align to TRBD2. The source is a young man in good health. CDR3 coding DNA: TGCAGCGTTCCAAAGGGACTAGCGGGAGGAGGGACCGGGGAGCTGTTTTTT. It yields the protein CSVPKGLAGGGTGELFF.